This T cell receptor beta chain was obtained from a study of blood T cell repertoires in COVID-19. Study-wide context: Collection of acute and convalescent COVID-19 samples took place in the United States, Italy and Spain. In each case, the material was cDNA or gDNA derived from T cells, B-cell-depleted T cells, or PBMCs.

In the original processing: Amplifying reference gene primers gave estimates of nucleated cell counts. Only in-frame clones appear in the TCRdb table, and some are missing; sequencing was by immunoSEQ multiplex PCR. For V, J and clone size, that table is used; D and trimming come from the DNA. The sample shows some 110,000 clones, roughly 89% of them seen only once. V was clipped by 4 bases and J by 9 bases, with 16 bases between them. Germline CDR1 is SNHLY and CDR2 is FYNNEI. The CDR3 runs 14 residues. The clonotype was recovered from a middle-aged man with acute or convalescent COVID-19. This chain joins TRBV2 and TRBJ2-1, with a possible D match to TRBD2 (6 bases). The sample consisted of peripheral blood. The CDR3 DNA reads TGTGCCAGCAGTGGAACTAGCATCTCCGGTGAGCAGTTCTTC. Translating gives CASSGTSISGEQFF.